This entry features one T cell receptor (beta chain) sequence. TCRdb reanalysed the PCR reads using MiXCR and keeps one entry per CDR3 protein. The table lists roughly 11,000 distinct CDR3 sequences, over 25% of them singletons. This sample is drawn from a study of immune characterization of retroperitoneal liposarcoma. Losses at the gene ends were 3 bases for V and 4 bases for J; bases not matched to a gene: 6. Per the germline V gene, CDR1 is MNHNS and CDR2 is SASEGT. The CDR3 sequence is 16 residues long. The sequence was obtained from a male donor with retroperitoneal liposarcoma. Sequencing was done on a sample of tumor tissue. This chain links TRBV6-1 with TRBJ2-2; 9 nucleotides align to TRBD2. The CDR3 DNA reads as TGTGCCAGCAGTGATTTAGCGGGAGCTGGCACCGGGGAGCTGTTTTTT. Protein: CASSDLAGAGTGELFF.